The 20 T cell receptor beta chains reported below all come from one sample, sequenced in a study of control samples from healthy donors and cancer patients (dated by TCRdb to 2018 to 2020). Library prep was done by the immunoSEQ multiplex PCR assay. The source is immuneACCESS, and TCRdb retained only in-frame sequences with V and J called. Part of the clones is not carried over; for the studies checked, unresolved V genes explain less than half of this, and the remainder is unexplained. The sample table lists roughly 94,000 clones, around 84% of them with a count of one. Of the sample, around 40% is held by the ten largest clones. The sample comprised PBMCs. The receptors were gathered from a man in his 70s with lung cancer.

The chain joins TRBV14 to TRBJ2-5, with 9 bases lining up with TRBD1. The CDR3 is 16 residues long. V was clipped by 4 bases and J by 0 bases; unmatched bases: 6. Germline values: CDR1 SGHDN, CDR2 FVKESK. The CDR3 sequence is CASSPGTGTHQETQYF. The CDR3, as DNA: TGTGCCAGCAGCCCCGGGACAGGGACCCACCAAGAGACCCAGTACTTC.

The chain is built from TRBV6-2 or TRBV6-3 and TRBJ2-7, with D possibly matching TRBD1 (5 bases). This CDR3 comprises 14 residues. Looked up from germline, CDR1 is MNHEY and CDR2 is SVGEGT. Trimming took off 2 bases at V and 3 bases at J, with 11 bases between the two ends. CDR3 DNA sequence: TGTGCCAGCAGTTACCAGGGCGGATTCTACGAGCAGTACTTC. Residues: CASSYQGGFYEQYF.

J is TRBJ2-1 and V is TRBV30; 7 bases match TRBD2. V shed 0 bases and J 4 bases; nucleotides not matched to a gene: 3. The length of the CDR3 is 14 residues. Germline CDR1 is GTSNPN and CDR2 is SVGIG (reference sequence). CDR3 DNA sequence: TGTGCCTGGAGTGTCGGCGGGGGTTACAATGAGCAGTTCTTC. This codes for CAWSVGGGYNEQFF.

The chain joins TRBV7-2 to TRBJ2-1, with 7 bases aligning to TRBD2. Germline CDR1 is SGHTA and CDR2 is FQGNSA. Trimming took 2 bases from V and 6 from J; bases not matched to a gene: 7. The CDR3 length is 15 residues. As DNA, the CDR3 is TGTGCCAGCAGCTTAAGGCGGGGGAGGATCAATGAGCAGTTCTTC. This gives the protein CASSLRRGRINEQFF.

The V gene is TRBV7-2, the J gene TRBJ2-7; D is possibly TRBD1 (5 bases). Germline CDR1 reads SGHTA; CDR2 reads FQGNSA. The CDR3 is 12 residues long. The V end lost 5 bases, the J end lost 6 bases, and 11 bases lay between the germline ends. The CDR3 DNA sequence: TGTGCCAGCAGCCTCCAGGGAATCGAGCAGTACTTC. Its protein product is CASSLQGIEQYF.

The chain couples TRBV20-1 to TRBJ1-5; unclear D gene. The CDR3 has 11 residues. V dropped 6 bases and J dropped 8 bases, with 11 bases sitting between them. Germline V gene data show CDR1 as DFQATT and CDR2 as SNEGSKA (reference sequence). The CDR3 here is CSARLAEPQHF. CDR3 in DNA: TGCAGTGCCCGTCTCGCCGAGCCCCAGCATTTT.

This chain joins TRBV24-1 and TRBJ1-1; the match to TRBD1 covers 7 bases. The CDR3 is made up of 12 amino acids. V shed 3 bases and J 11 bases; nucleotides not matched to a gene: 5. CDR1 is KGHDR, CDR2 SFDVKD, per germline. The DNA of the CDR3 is TGTGCCACCAGTGATACGACAGGGAACGCTTTCTTT. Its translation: CATSDTTGNAFF.

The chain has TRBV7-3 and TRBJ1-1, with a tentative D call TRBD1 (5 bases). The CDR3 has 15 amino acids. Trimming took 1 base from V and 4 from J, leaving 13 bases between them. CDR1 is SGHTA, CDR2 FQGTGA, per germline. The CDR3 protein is CASSLIRQGGTEAFF. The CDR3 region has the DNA TGTGCCAGCAGCTTAATCAGGCAGGGCGGCACTGAAGCTTTCTTT. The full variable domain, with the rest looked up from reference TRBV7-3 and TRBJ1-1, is GAGVSQTPSNKVTEKGKYVELRCDPISGHTALYWYRQSLGQGPEFLIYFQGTGAADDSGLPNDRFFAVRPEGSVSTLKIQRTERGDSAVYLCASSLIRQGGTEAFFGQGTRLTVV.

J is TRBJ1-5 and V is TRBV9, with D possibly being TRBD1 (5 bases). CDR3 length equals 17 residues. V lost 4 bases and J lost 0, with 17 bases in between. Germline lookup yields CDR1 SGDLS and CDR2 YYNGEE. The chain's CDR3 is CASSSGTSHDSNQPQHF. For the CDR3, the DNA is TGTGCCAGCAGCAGCGGGACTTCCCACGATAGCAATCAGCCCCAGCATTTT. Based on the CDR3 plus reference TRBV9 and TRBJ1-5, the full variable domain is DSGVTQTPKHLITATGQRVTLRCSPRSGDLSVYWYQQSLDQGLQFLIQYYNGEERAKGNILERFSAQQFPDLHSELNLSSLELGDSALYFCASSSGTSHDSNQPQHFGDGTRLSIL.

The CDR3 nucleotides are TGTGCCAGCAGCCCTCAGAGCAATCAGCCCCAGCATTTT. It is translated as CASSPQSNQPQHF. The chain is built from TRBV7-2 and TRBJ1-5; D not resolved. Germline CDR1 is SGHTA and CDR2 is FQGNSA. V lost 5 bases, J lost 1 base, and 6 bases lay in between. The CDR3 is 13 residues long.

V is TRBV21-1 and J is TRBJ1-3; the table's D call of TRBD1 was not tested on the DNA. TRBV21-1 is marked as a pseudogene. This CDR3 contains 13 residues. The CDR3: CASSIHSGNTIYF. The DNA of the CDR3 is TGTGCCAGCAGCATCCACTCTGGAAACACCATATATTTT.

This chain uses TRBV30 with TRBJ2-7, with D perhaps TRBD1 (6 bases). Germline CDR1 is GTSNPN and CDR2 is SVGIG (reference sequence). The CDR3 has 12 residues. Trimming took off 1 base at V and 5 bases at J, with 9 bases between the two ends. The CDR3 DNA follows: TGTGCCTGGAGTGACACAGGGAACGAGCAGTACTTC. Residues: CAWSDTGNEQYF.

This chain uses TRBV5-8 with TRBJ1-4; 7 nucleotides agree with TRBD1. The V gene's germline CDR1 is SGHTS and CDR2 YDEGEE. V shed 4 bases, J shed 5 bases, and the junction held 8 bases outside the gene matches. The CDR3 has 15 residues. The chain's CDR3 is CASSAGQALNEKLFF. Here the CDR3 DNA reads TGTGCCAGCAGCGCCGGACAGGCGTTAAATGAAAAACTGTTTTTT.

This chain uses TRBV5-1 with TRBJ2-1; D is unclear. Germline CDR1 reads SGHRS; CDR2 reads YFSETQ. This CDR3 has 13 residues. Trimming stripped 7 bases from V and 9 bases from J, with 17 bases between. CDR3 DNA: TGCGCCAGCTGGGATGGTGGCCCCAGTGAGCAGTTCTTC. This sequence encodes CASWDGGPSEQFF.

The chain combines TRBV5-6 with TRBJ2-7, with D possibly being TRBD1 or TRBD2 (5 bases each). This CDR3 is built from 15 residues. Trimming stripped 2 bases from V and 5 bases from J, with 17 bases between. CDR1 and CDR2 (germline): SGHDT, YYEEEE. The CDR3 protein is CASSFLGPGTHEQYF. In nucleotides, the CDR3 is TGTGCCAGCAGCTTTTTAGGGCCAGGGACCCACGAGCAGTACTTC.

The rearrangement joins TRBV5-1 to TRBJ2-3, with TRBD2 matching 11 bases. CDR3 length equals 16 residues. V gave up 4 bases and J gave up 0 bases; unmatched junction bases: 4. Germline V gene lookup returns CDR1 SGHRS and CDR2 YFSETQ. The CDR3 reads CASSPGLAASTDTQYF. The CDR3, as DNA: TGCGCCAGCAGCCCGGGACTAGCGGCTAGCACAGATACGCAGTATTTT.

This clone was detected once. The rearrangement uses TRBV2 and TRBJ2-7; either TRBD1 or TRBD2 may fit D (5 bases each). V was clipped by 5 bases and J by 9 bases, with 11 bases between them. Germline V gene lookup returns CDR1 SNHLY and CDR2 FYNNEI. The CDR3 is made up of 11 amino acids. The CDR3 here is CASSNEGRQYF. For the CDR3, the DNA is TGTGCCAGCAGTAACGAGGGGAGGCAGTACTTC.

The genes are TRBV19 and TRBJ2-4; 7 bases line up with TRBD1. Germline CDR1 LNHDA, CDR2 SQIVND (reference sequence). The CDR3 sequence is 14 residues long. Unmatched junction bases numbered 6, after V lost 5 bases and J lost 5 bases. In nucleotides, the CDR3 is TGTGCCAGTAGTCGACCCGGGACAGAAAACATTCAGTACTTC. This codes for CASSRPGTENIQYF. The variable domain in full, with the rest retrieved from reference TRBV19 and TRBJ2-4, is DGGITQSPKYLFRKEGQNVTLSCEQNLNHDAMYWYRQDPGQGLRLIYYSQIVNDFQKGDIAEGYSVSREKKESFPLTVTSAQKNPTAFYLCASSRPGTENIQYFGAGTRLSVL.

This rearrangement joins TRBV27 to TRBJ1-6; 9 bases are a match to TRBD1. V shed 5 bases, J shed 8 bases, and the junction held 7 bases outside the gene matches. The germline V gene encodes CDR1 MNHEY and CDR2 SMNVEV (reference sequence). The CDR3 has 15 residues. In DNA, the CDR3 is TGTGCCAGCAGTCCCCTACAGGGGGCAGATTCACCCCTCCACTTT. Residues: CASSPLQGADSPLHF.

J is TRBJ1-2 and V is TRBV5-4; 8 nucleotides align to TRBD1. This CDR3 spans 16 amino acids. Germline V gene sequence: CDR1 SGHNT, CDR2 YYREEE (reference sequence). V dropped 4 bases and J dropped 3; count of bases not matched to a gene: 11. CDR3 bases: TGTGCCAGCAGCCCCGGGGACAGGCCCCGGGACTATGGCTACACCTTC. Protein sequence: CASSPGDRPRDYGYTF.